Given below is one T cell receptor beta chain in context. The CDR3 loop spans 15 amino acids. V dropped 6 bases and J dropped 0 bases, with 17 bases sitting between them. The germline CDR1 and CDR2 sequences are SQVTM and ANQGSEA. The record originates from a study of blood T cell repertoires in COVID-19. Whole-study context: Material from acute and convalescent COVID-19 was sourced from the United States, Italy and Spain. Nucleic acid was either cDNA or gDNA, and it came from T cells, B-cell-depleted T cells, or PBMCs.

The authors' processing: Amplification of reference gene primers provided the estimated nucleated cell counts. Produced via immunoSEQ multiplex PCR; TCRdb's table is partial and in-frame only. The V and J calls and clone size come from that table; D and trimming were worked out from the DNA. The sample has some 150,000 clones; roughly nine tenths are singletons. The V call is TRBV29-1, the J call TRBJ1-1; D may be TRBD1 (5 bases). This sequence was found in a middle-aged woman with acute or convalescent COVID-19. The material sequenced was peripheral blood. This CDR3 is CSVYRKSGMNTEAFF. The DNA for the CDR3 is TGCAGCGTATACCGAAAATCAGGGATGAACACTGAAGCTTTCTTT.